The entry that follows covers one T cell receptor (beta chain) sequence. This clonotype has only one observation. Its antigen is unknown. The record has no base qualities; no much larger clone is one base away. Systemically healthy Caucasian individuals from Russia, 35 to 50 in total and aged about 6 to 100 years, were included as donors. Roughly 9 milliliters of peripheral blood were drawn from each donor into EDTA-treated Vacutainer tubes. PBMCs were isolated by Ficoll-Paque density-gradient centrifugation, with at least 6.5 million obtained per sample. Trizol reagent was used to extract total RNA from the PBMCs, yielding at least 6 micrograms per sample. Naive CD45RAhigh/CD27high T cell percentages were measured by flow cytometry on a PBMC aliquot from every donor. Library preparation employed 5' RACE. Instrument on record: Illumina HiSeq 2500. A second PCR of roughly 6 to 11 cycles was run with a J-beta primer mix and a sample-barcoded 5' primer. A template-switch 5' adaptor carrying 12 random nucleotides introduced a unique molecular identifier onto each TCR beta cDNA molecule. Each sample yielded at least 2.5 million CDR3-containing paired-end reads. All of the RNA was converted into first-strand cDNA using the Mint cDNA synthesis kit, with a TRBC-specific oligonucleotide serving as the primer. After uracil-DNA glycosylase treatment, a first 18-cycle PCR used universal primers M1SS and BC2_uni_R on all cDNA. In the source study's methods: Normalization of each sample was performed by random selection of 1 million high-quality reads, each carrying a distinct molecular identifier. Instead of being binned into consensus sequences, reads that shared molecular identifiers were thrown out. MiTCR, with a Q25 quality threshold and the strictest error-elimination algorithm, was used for CDR3 identification, clonotype clustering and error correction. A nonparametric unseen species model with Euler transformation was used to estimate a lower bound on total TCR beta diversity. The public reads were run again by TCRdb, first through fastp at Q25 and then through MiXCR, and only productive beta chains were kept. Every entry covers one CDR3 protein and lists the most common genes and DNA from its rows. The V and J calls reflect TCRdb's pipeline rather than the authors' work. The sample has about 1.1 million distinct CDR3 sequences on record, less than 45% of them singletons. The top ten clones comprise roughly 13% of the sample.

The CDR3, cysteine through phenylalanine, is 15 amino acids long. The sequence is cut down to CDR3 DNA, 45 bases in frame from base 1. V is reduced by 3 bases and J by 4 bases, leaving a spacing of 15 bases between them. This specimen belongs to a study of blood T cells in healthy people across ages (dated by TCRdb to about 2015). Background on the whole study: In model experiments, roughly one uniquely barcoded TCR beta cDNA molecule per two T cells was captured by template switching. To track age-related changes in TCR beta repertoire diversity, the study relied on deep sequencing normalized with unique cDNA molecular identifiers. The donors were divided into four age groups: young (average about 16 years), middle-aged (roughly 40), aged (around 67) and long-lived (82). To avoid experimental bias, donors of different ages were spread randomly across the sequencing lanes. The study analyzed two additional independent replicas of 1 million unique cDNA reads from the same blood draw for two donors, one aged 18 to 30 and one aged 80 or older. The paper as a whole reports these results and caveats: The CMV infection status of donors was not known, potentially confounding age-related changes in expanded clonotypes. As age increased, observed TCR beta diversity per million T cells dropped in a roughly linear way, and a significant reduction was already evident by age roughly 36. Total diversity estimates from one million sequenced T cells were considered lower bounds and underestimates. The percentage of naive T cells measured by flow cytometry correlated strongly with observed TCR beta diversity. Bulk unsorted PBMC profiling prevented conclusive comparison of naive and antigen-experienced compartments. Compared with the aged group, the long-lived group had more naive CD4+ T cells, fewer expanded clones and increased TCR diversity, suggesting age selection.

The V and J genes are TRBV12-3 or TRBV12-4 and TRBJ2-5; the best D guess is TRBD1, with 6 bases matching. The sequence was obtained from a man aged 18 to 29 in good health. Sequencing was done on a sample of blood. The nucleotide sequence reads TGTGCCAGCAGTTTGGGGCGGACCAGGGGAGAGACCCAGTACTTC. This translates into CASSLGRTRGETQYF.